Described below is a single T cell receptor beta chain sequence and its context. Its antigen is unidentified. Trimming pared 0 bases from V and 12 bases from J, leaving 15 bases between. CDR3 length: 15 residues. The germline CDR1 and CDR2 sequences are MGHRA and YSYEKL. Each sample provided at least 5.5 micrograms of extracted total RNA. The data belong to a study of blood T cells in healthy people across ages. Findings of the study overall: Strongly correlated with naive T cell percentage was TCR beta diversity. Diversity of TCR beta per million T cells declined in a roughly linear way with age.

The use of a sample-barcoded 5' primer and a J-beta primer mix characterized a second PCR of roughly 6 to 11 cycles. From the 5' RACE reads, TCRdb called clonotypes with MiXCR, one entry per CDR3 protein. The sample has fewer than 950,000 distinct CDR3 sequences, around 34% seen once; the top ten hold 10% to 15%. Sample: blood. This sequence joins TRBV4-1 and TRBJ1-6; D is unclear. This receptor was obtained from a man aged 18 to 29 in good health. The CDR3 reads CASSQEAASQEPLHF. For the CDR3, the DNA is TGCGCCAGCAGCCAAGAAGCTGCGTCCCAGGAACCCCTCCACTTT.